This T cell receptor beta chain originates from a study of shared clonotypes between healthy human individuals. Study results and caveats: Specimens sampled were limited to blood, with tissue repertoires likely differing. Depth of sequencing was expected to influence donor clonotype sharing.

Sorted subsets were amplified in replicate PCRs using around 0.2 ug DNA, around 30,000 T cell genomes. Clones were read by immunoSEQ multiplex PCR, and TCRdb kept only the in-frame ones, dropping some. The table has approximately 1.5 million clones, 98% seen once. The V segment lost 5 bases and the J segment 0 bases; nucleotides outside the gene matches: 7. CDR1 and CDR2 from the germline V gene are KGHSH and LQKENI. The CDR3 contains 16 residues. For this clone: Its target is not known.

The origin of this receptor is a man under 40 in good health. Sequencing was done on a sample of naive CD4+ T cells sorted from blood. The subset is: CD45RA+ positively selected. The chain employs TRBV18 and TRBJ1-3, with 7 bases aligning to TRBD1. The CDR3 DNA follows: TGTGCCAGCTCAGTCGGACAGGCCAACTCTGGAAACACCATATATTTT. Its protein product is CASSVGQANSGNTIYF.